These T cell receptor beta chains were read from a single sample in a study of vaccination effects on CD4 cells after COVID-19. Their target antigens are unknown. Generated by immunoSEQ multiplex PCR, the TCRdb table keeps only in-frame clones and is missing some. The sample holds under 45,000 clones, around three quarters seen once. Source: CD4+ T cells from PBMCs cultured with HCoV-NL63 spike peptides, taken before COVID-19 vaccination. These TCRs come from a human donor who received a COVID-19 vaccine. Both conserved end residues are part of each CDR3. A D gene is named only where the DNA matches it firmly. The size entry is marked missing in some rows and otherwise reads once, few, many or a size class.

>.|.|TRBV7-2|TRBJ1-5
CASRPDRTSNQPQHF
TGTGCCAGCAGACCAGACAGGACTAGCAATCAGCCCCAGCATTTT
>.|.|TRBV7-3|TRBJ2-3
CASRRTTATDTQYF
TGTGCCAGCAGGCGAACCACCGCGACAGATACGCAGTATTTT
>.|.|TRBV2|TRBJ2-1
CASSARGPYNEQFF
TGTGCCAGCAGTGCTAGGGGACCATACAATGAGCAGTTCTTC
>.|.|TRBV19|TRBJ2-2
CASSPMSGELFF
TGTGCCAGTAGTCCGATGTCCGGGGAGCTGTTTTTT
>.|TRBD2|TRBV3-1/TRBV3-2|TRBJ2-1
CASSHFGTSGGARNEQFF
TGTGCCAGCAGCCACTTCGGGACTAGCGGGGGGGCCAGAAATGAGCAGTTCTTC
>.|TRBD1|TRBV7-8|TRBJ1-2
CASSLGTGGFNGYTF
TGTGCCAGCAGCTTGGGGACAGGGGGGTTCAATGGCTACACCTTC
>.|.|TRBV12-3/TRBV12-4|TRBJ2-1
CASSLLGPNEQFF
TGTGCCAGCAGTTTACTGGGTCCAAATGAGCAGTTCTTC
>.|.|TRBV28|TRBJ2-5
CASSSASRGSQETQYF
TGTGCCAGCAGTTCAGCGAGTCGAGGGTCCCAAGAGACCCAGTACTTC
>.|TRBD2|TRBV5-1|TRBJ2-3
CASSALAGGTTDTQYF
TGCGCCAGCAGCGCGCTAGCGGGGGGGACCACAGATACGCAGTATTTT
>.|.|TRBV4-2|TRBJ1-6
CASSQGGDSPLHF
TGTGCCAGCAGCCAAGGGGGAGATTCACCCCTCCACTTT
>.|.|TRBV7-2|TRBJ1-1
CASIYGGARGYTEAFF
TGTGCCAGCATCTACGGGGGGGCCCGGGGGTACACTGAAGCTTTCTTT
>.|.|TRBV27|TRBJ2-3
CASSLAFRGGSTDTQYF
TGTGCCAGCAGTTTAGCCTTTAGGGGGGGTAGCACAGATACGCAGTATTTT
>.|.|TRBV10-2|TRBJ1-5
CASSDQGGQPQHF
TGCGCCAGCAGTGACCAGGGAGGACAGCCCCAGCATTTT
>.|.|TRBV6-5|TRBJ2-2
CASSRDAGELFF
TGTGCCAGCAGCAGGGACGCCGGGGAGCTGTTTTTT
>.|.|TRBV4-1|TRBJ1-1
CASSQGDGPSTEAFF
TGCGCCAGCAGCCAAGGGGACGGGCCGTCGACTGAAGCTTTCTTT
>.|TRBD2|TRBV6-5|TRBJ2-5
CASSLLAGGLETQYF
TGTGCCAGCAGCCTACTAGCGGGGGGGCTCGAGACCCAGTACTTC
>.|.|TRBV24-1|TRBJ1-5
CATSEAGTPGNQPQHF
TGTGCCACCAGTGAAGCCGGCACCCCGGGCAATCAGCCCCAGCATTTT
>few|.|TRBV5-1|TRBJ2-3
CASSIGLSTDTQYF
TGCGCCAGCAGCATCGGCCTCTCCACAGATACGCAGTATTTT
>.|.|TRBV6-2/TRBV6-3|TRBJ2-2
CASSYSSGGGELFF
TGTGCCAGCAGTTACTCGTCAGGCGGCGGGGAGCTGTTTTTT
>.|.|TRBV5-6|TRBJ1-6
CASSPRYRNSPLHF
TGTGCCAGCAGCCCGCGTTACAGGAATTCACCCCTCCACTTT
>medium-sized|.|TRBV4-3|TRBJ1-2
CASSQDVSRAGYGYTF
TGCGCCAGCAGCCAAGATGTTAGCAGGGCTGGATATGGCTACACCTTC
>.|.|TRBV2|TRBJ1-6
CATGVQRRSPLHF
TGTGCCACCGGTGTCCAGCGTCGTTCACCCCTCCACTTT
>.|.|TRBV19|TRBJ1-5
CASRMSGIRSNQPQHF
TGTGCCAGTAGGATGTCCGGTATCCGTAGCAATCAGCCCCAGCATTTT
>.|TRBD1|TRBV2|TRBJ1-1
CASSGGQGTEAFF
TGTGCCAGCAGTGGGGGACAGGGGACTGAAGCTTTCTTT
>.|.|TRBV2|TRBJ2-1
CASNPRGAEYNEQFF
TGTGCCAGCAACCCTCGAGGGGCGGAGTACAATGAGCAGTTCTTC
>.|.|TRBV5-1|TRBJ1-2
CASSLPGRDHYGYTF
TGCGCCAGCAGCTTGCCCGGTCGGGATCACTATGGCTACACCTTC
>.|.|TRBV19|TRBJ1-5
CASRAPGVQPQHF
TGTGCCAGTAGAGCCCCGGGGGTTCAGCCCCAGCATTTT
>.|.|TRBV5-1|TRBJ1-2
CASSLIPDPPTF
TGCGCCAGCAGCTTGATCCCGGACCCCCCTACCTTC
>.|TRBD1|TRBV7-2|TRBJ1-2
CASSLTGTGVNYGYTF
TGTGCCAGCAGCTTGACGGGGACAGGGGTTAACTATGGCTACACCTTC
>.|TRBD1|TRBV5-1|TRBJ1-5
CASRRDSDSNQPQHF
TGCGCCAGCAGGAGGGACAGCGATAGCAATCAGCCCCAGCATTTT
>once|TRBD1|TRBV5-1|TRBJ2-2
CASSKTGGYTGELFF
TGCGCCAGCAGCAAGACAGGGGGCTATACCGGGGAGCTGTTTTTT
>.|.|TRBV30|TRBJ2-5
CAWRSRGETQYF
TGTGCCTGGAGATCACGGGGGGAGACCCAGTACTTC
>few|TRBD1|TRBV7-2|TRBJ1-2
CASSLALGGGYGYTF
TGTGCCAGCAGCTTAGCCCTAGGGGGCGGTTATGGCTACACCTTC
>.|.|TRBV2|TRBJ2-5
CASSGQSPQETQYF
TGTGCCAGCAGTGGACAGAGTCCACAAGAGACCCAGTACTTC
>once|.|TRBV6-5|TRBJ2-2
CASRGNTGELFF
TGTGCCAGCAGAGGGAACACCGGGGAGCTGTTTTTT
>.|.|TRBV30|TRBJ2-6
CAWSMSSGANVLTF
TGTGCCTGGTCGATGAGCTCTGGGGCCAACGTCCTGACTTTC
>.|.|TRBV9|TRBJ2-3
CASSVFDGTSSTDTQYF
TGTGCCAGCAGCGTCTTTGACGGGACTTCTAGCACAGATACGCAGTATTTT
>.|.|TRBV19|TRBJ1-5
CASSILGRAQHF
TGTGCCAGTAGTATCTTGGGGAGGGCCCAGCATTTT
>.|.|TRBV2|TRBJ2-4
CASSQGLAKNIQYF
TGTGCCAGCAGTCAGGGGTTAGCCAAAAACATTCAGTACTTC
>once|.|TRBV5-1|TRBJ1-4
CASSSRSATNEKLFF
TGCGCCAGCAGCTCCCGGAGTGCAACTAATGAAAAACTGTTTTTT
>.|TRBD2|TRBV9|TRBJ2-1
CASSRGTSGEVEQFF
TGTGCCAGCAGCCGGGGGACTAGCGGAGAGGTCGAGCAGTTCTTC
>.|.|TRBV5-4|TRBJ2-1
CASSFGGAYNEQFF
TGTGCCAGCAGCTTCGGGGGAGCCTACAATGAGCAGTTCTTC
>.|.|TRBV7-8|TRBJ1-2
CASSLDYPGLGYTF
TGTGCCAGCAGCTTAGATTATCCGGGACTTGGCTACACCTTC
>.|.|TRBV19|TRBJ1-3
CASSIGAIGNTIYF
TGTGCCAGTAGTATCGGGGCAATCGGAAACACCATATATTTT
>.|.|TRBV29-1|TRBJ1-2
CSVSGANYGYTF
TGCAGCGTTTCAGGGGCTAACTATGGCTACACCTTC
>.|TRBD1|TRBV11-2|TRBJ2-2
CASSLGLDRGMAGELFF
TGTGCCAGCAGCTTAGGTCTGGACAGGGGCATGGCCGGGGAGCTGTTTTTT
>.|TRBD2|TRBV5-1|TRBJ2-3
CASKSGGSTDTQYF
TGCGCCAGCAAAAGCGGGGGGAGCACAGATACGCAGTATTTT
>few|TRBD1|TRBV19|TRBJ1-4
CASSRRTGERDEKLFF
TGTGCCAGTAGTAGAAGGACAGGGGAGAGGGACGAAAAACTGTTTTTT
>.|TRBD2|TRBV5-1|TRBJ2-3
CASSLGGASTDTQYF
TGCGCCAGCAGCCTCGGGGGGGCAAGCACAGATACGCAGTATTTT
>.|.|TRBV19|TRBJ2-1
CASSISPAREQFF
TGTGCCAGTAGTATAAGCCCCGCGAGGGAGCAGTTCTTC
>.|.|TRBV7-2|TRBJ2-5
CASSSTGLYETQYF
TGTGCCAGCAGTTCCACGGGACTTTATGAGACCCAGTACTTC
>.|.|TRBV5-1|TRBJ1-2
CASSPDSNNYGYTF
TGCGCCAGCAGCCCGGACAGCAACAACTATGGCTACACCTTC
>.|TRBD1|TRBV19|TRBJ1-1
CASSTQGATEAFF
TGTGCCAGTAGTACGCAGGGGGCCACTGAAGCTTTCTTT
>.|.|TRBV27|TRBJ2-1
CASSNQTRARNEQFF
TGTGCCAGCAGTAACCAGACCAGAGCACGGAATGAGCAGTTCTTC
>.|.|TRBV27|TRBJ2-3
CASSPLTPGGLTDTQYF
TGTGCCAGCAGTCCCCTGACCCCCGGGGGACTCACAGATACGCAGTATTTT
>.|.|TRBV5-4|TRBJ1-6
CASSIRDSPLHF
TGTGCCAGCAGTATACGGGATTCACCCCTCCACTTT
>.|.|TRBV2|TRBJ1-3
CASVRGAGNTIYF
TGTGCCAGCGTAAGGGGTGCCGGAAACACCATATATTTT
>.|TRBD2|TRBV5-1|TRBJ2-3
CASSVRLAGTSDTQYF
TGCGCCAGCAGCGTACGACTAGCGGGTACTTCAGATACGCAGTATTTT
>.|.|TRBV20-1|TRBJ1-1
CSASVIHRALLNTEAFF
TGCAGTGCTAGTGTGATACACAGGGCGCTGCTGAACACTGAAGCTTTCTTT
>.|TRBD2|TRBV5-1|TRBJ2-5
CASSNSPGLAGGLGEETQYF
TGCGCCAGCAGCAATTCCCCGGGACTAGCGGGGGGATTGGGAGAAGAGACCCAGTACTTC